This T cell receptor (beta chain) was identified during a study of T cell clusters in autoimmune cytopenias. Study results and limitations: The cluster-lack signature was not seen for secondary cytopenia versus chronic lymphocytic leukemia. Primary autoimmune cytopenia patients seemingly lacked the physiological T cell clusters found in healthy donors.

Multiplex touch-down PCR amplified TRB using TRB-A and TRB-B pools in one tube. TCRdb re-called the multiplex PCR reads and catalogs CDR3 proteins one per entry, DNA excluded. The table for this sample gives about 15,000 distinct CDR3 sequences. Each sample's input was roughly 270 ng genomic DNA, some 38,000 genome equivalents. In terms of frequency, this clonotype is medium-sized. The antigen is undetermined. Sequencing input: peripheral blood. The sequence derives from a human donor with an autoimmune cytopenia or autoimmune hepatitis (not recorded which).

The CDR3 sequence is CASRPEGTDTQYF. This rearrangement joins TRBV6-5 to TRBJ2-3; TCRdb's D call of TRBD2 is untestable without DNA. The CDR3 has 13 residues. Germline CDR1 is MNHEY and CDR2 is SVGAGI.